This T cell receptor (beta chain) was obtained from a study of control samples from healthy donors and cancer patients. Trimming cost V 7 bases and J 3 bases, with 19 bases left between them. The CDR3 covers 16 residues. The V gene's germline CDR1 is ENHRY and CDR2 SYGVKD. Produced via immunoSEQ multiplex PCR; TCRdb's table is partial and in-frame only. The sample has about 89,000 clones; 70% to 90% are singletons. This TCR was sampled from a woman between 40 and 55 years old in good health. Input material: blood. The J gene is TRBJ1-3, the V gene TRBV10-3; tentative D call: TRBD1 (5 bases). The CDR3 protein is CAITQDGTNHGNTIYF. CDR3 DNA: TGTGCCATCACCCAGGATGGGACGAACCATGGAAACACCATATATTTT.